This T cell receptor beta chain was obtained from a study of blood T cells in healthy people across ages. Germline CDR1 and CDR2: DFQATT and SNEGSKA (reference sequence). V lost 5 bases and J lost 5; bases outside the gene matches: 10. The CDR3 contains 14 residues. Primers used in a second PCR of roughly 6 to 11 cycles were a sample-barcoded 5' primer and a J-beta primer mix. TCRdb ran MiXCR on the 5' RACE reads and lists one entry per CDR3 protein. This table holds approximately 690,000 distinct CDR3 sequences, roughly three fifths found once. This sequence was found in a man in his 60s in good health. V usage is TRBV20-1 and J usage is TRBJ2-5, with TRBD2 identical over 8 bases. The sample consisted of blood. The CDR3 loop reads CSAHGAGGTETQYF. The CDR3 bases are TGCAGTGCTCATGGGGCGGGGGGCACGGAGACCCAGTACTTC.